This entry features one TCR beta chain sequence. The antigen is unknown. The record originates from a study of T cell responses to AZD1222 COVID-19 vaccine. About the study: Second-dose timings of about 4 or about 12 weeks were pooled. General observations from the study: Females made up more of the donors, who were largely white British, and clonal diversity may have come out too low. Baseline serology detected seropositivity in only six AZD1222 recipients.

The repertoire was sequenced with immunoSEQ multiplex PCR; TCRdb's copy has only in-frame clones and lacks some. Among fewer than 110,000 clones, roughly 90% were seen once, and the ten largest hold less than 8%. Sequencing was performed on peripheral blood, taken on day 0 of AZD1222 vaccination. This clonotype was obtained from an adult in good health.

This chain's CDR3 is CASSLLEPNTEAFF. CDR3 sequence (DNA): TGTGCCAGCAGCTTGCTGGAGCCGAACACTGAAGCTTTCTTT. The gene calls are TRBV11-1 and TRBJ1-1; D is undetermined. The CDR3 is made up of 14 amino acids. Germline lookup yields CDR1 SGHAT and CDR2 FQDESV (reference sequence). V dropped 3 bases and J dropped 1 base, with 9 bases sitting between them. The variable domain in full, completed from reference TRBV11-1 and TRBJ1-1, reads EAEVAQSPRYKITEKSQAVAFWCDPISGHATLYWYRQILGQGPELLVQFQDESVVDDSQLPKDRFSAERLKGVDSTLKIQPAELGDSAMYLCASSLLEPNTEAFFGQGTRLTVV.